A single sample gave rise to the 17 T cell receptor beta chains below, sequenced in a study of cytomegalovirus exposure and HLA in healthy donors. PCR employed 60 Vbeta and 13 Jbeta primers. Assay used: immunoSEQ multiplex PCR; TCRdb lists only in-frame clones, some missing. The sample shows about 160,000 clones, around four fifths of them seen only once. The material sequenced was PBMCs. Receptor source: a woman aged 18-35 years in good health and CMV-seronegative.

The rearrangement joins TRBV2 to TRBJ1-4, with 10 bases identical to TRBD1. Germline CDR1 reads SNHLY; CDR2 reads FYNNEI. V lost 2 bases to trimming and J lost 4 bases; unmatched junction nucleotides: 7. This CDR3 is built from 17 residues. The CDR3 region has the DNA TGTGCCAGCAGTGAACGACAGGGGGCCGGAGTTAATGAAAAACTGTTTTTT. Residues: CASSERQGAGVNEKLFF.

V is TRBV2 and J is TRBJ2-5; 10 nucleotides agree with TRBD2. This CDR3 comprises 14 residues. The germline V gene encodes CDR1 SNHLY and CDR2 FYNNEI. V shed 10 bases, J shed 1 base, and the junction held 6 bases outside the gene matches. CDR3 bases: TGTGCCATAAGCGGGGGGGATCTCCAAGAGACCCAGTACTTC. It yields the protein CAISGGDLQETQYF.

CDR3 bases: TGTGCCAGCAGTCTAGCGGGAGGTCCCGGGGAGCTGTTTTTT. This encodes CASSLAGGPGELFF. The rearrangement links TRBV28 to TRBJ2-2; 11 bases fit TRBD2. V was clipped by 5 bases and J by 6 bases; unmatched bases: 2. From germline, CDR1 is MDHEN and CDR2 SYDVKM. The CDR3 runs 14 residues.

This chain links TRBV6-6 with TRBJ2-1; tentatively, D is TRBD1 (6 bases). CDR3 length equals 14 residues. Germline V gene sequence: CDR1 MNHNY, CDR2 SVGAGI (reference sequence). V lost 0 bases and J lost 7, with 10 bases in between. The chain's CDR3 is CASSYSMGANEQFF. CDR3 DNA sequence: TGTGCCAGCAGTTACTCGATGGGGGCGAATGAGCAGTTCTTC.

The V gene is TRBV15, the J gene TRBJ2-7, with 9 bases identical to TRBD2. Germline assignment: CDR1 LNHNV and CDR2 YYDKDF (reference sequence). With 1 base clipped from V and 1 base from J, the junction kept 5 bases outside the gene matches. The CDR3 runs to 16 residues. CDR3 region: CATSRGAGGPSYEQYF. The CDR3 nucleotides are TGTGCCACCAGCAGAGGGGCGGGAGGGCCTTCCTACGAGCAGTACTTC.

The chain couples TRBV6-6 to TRBJ2-7; 10 positions agree with TRBD2. Germline lookup yields CDR1 MNHNY and CDR2 SVGAGI (reference sequence). The CDR3 consists of 14 residues. With V trimmed by 6 bases and J by 3 bases, 5 bases remained unmatched. The CDR3: CASSYSGRDYEQYF. The CDR3 DNA is TGTGCCAGCAGCTACAGCGGGAGGGACTACGAGCAGTACTTC.

The CDR3: CASSLDSSTEAFF. In DNA form, the CDR3 reads TGTGCCAGCAGCTTGGACAGTTCCACTGAAGCTTTCTTT. This chain links TRBV5-4 with TRBJ1-1; D gene uncertain. This CDR3 spans 13 amino acids. Trimming removed 0 bases at V and 4 bases at J, with 7 bases between. Germline lookup yields CDR1 SGHNT and CDR2 YYREEE (reference sequence). The variable domain in full, with the rest retrieved from reference TRBV5-4 and TRBJ1-1, is ETGVTQSPTHLIKTRGQQVTLRCSSQSGHNTVSWYQQALGQGPQFIFQYYREEENGRGNFPPRFSGLQFPNYSSELNVNALELDDSALYLCASSLDSSTEAFFGQGTRLTVV.

J is TRBJ1-1 and V is TRBV30, with D possibly matching TRBD1 (6 bases). Germline values: CDR1 GTSNPN, CDR2 SVGIG (reference sequence). There are 12 residues in the CDR3. Trimming took off 0 bases at V and 11 bases at J, with 13 bases between the two ends. CDR3: CAWSVPQGVAFF. The CDR3 DNA reads as TGTGCCTGGAGTGTACCACAGGGCGTCGCTTTCTTT.

This chain joins TRBV11-2 and TRBJ2-5; D is possibly TRBD1 (6 bases). This CDR3 comprises 14 residues. The ends were cut back, 4 bases at V and 5 bases at J, with 14 bases in the middle. Germline loops: CDR1 SGHAT, CDR2 FQNNGV. CDR3 residues: CASSSAGVTETQYF. Here the CDR3 DNA reads TGTGCCAGCAGCTCAGCAGGGGTGACGGAGACCCAGTACTTC. The full variable domain, completed using reference TRBV11-2 and TRBJ2-5, is EAGVAQSPRYKIIEKRQSVAFWCNPISGHATLYWYQQILGQGPKLLIQFQNNGVVDDSQLPKDRFSAERLKGVDSTLKIQPAKLEDSAVYLCASSSAGVTETQYFGPGTRLLVL.

V usage is TRBV21-1 and J usage is TRBJ2-7; the table's D call, TRBD2, has no DNA check behind it. TRBV21-1 is labeled a pseudogene. The CDR3 contains 15 residues. Written as DNA, the CDR3 is TGTGCCAGCAGCAAAAATAGCGGGAGTAGGTACGAGCAGTACTTC. As protein: CASSKNSGSRYEQYF.

This clone was recorded once. The chain uses TRBV18 and TRBJ2-3; unclear D gene. V was trimmed by 3 bases and J by 4 bases, leaving 8 bases between them. CDR3 size: 13 residues. The germline V gene encodes CDR1 KGHSH and CDR2 LQKENI. The CDR3 spells CASSPMGSDTQYF. The CDR3 DNA sequence: TGTGCCAGCTCACCTATGGGCTCAGATACGCAGTATTTT.

For this clone: One junction end does not reproduce the germline sequence, and a read error may be involved. The rearrangement links TRBV7-9 to TRBJ1-1, with 11 bases lining up with TRBD1. CDR1 is SEHNR and CDR2 is FQNEAQ in the germline V gene (reference sequence). CDR3 size: 15 residues. The CDR3 DNA sequence: TGTTCCAGCAGCTTAGCTACCCCGGGACAGGGGGGAGCTTTCTTT. Its protein is CSSSLATPGQGGAFF. Variable domain in full (rest from reference TRBV7-9 and TRBJ1-1): DTGVSQNPRHKITKRGQNVTFRCDPISEHNRLYWYRQTLGQGPEFLTYFQNEAQLEKSRLLSDRFSAERPKGSFSTLEIQRTEQGDSAMYLCSSSLATPGQGGAFFGQGTRLTVV.

The gene calls are TRBV5-1 and TRBJ2-1; D gene ambiguous. With 4 bases removed from V and 4 bases from J, the gap between germline ends came to 6 bases. This CDR3 has 12 amino acids. Germline CDR1 is SGHRS and CDR2 is YFSETQ. In nucleotides, the CDR3 is TGCGCCAGCAGCCAGGCTTACAATGAGCAGTTCTTC. Translating it yields CASSQAYNEQFF.

The rearrangement links TRBV18 to TRBJ2-1; D is undetermined. Germline V gives CDR1 KGHSH, CDR2 LQKENI. The ends were cut back, 4 bases at V and 3 bases at J, with 7 bases in the middle. This CDR3 region has 13 residues. The CDR3 DNA sequence: TGTGCCAGCTCACTACAAAACTACAATGAGCAGTTCTTC. This codes for CASSLQNYNEQFF.

The chain recombines TRBV4-2 with TRBJ2-7, with TRBD2 identical over 11 bases. Germline CDR1 reads LGHNA; CDR2 reads YNFKEQ. The CDR3 runs to 16 residues. Trimming took 3 bases from V and 7 from J; bases not matched to a gene: 11. CDR3 in DNA: TGTGCCAGCAGCCAGTCCCCGACTAGCGGGATGCGAGAGCAGTACTTC. Its protein is CASSQSPTSGMREQYF.

The chain carries TRBV15 and TRBJ1-2, with 10 nucleotides matching TRBD1. Trimming cost V 0 bases and J 6 bases; bases outside gene matches: 4. CDR1 is LNHNV, CDR2 YYDKDF, per germline (reference sequence). The CDR3 consists of 15 residues. In nucleotides, the CDR3 is TGTGCCACCAGCAGAGAGGACAGGGGGTTCAATGGCTACACCTTC. This sequence encodes CATSREDRGFNGYTF.

This clone was seen only a few times. The chain links TRBV5-8 to TRBJ2-4, with 10 bases lining up with TRBD1. Trimming took 2 bases from V and 1 from J; bases not matched to a gene: 15. CDR1 is SGHTS, CDR2 YDEGEE, per germline. The CDR3 length is 20 residues. CDR3 coding DNA: TGTGCCAGCAGCTTCCCCTTTGAGACAGGGGGCAAGGGTGCCAAAAACATTCAGTACTTC. This translates into CASSFPFETGGKGAKNIQYF.